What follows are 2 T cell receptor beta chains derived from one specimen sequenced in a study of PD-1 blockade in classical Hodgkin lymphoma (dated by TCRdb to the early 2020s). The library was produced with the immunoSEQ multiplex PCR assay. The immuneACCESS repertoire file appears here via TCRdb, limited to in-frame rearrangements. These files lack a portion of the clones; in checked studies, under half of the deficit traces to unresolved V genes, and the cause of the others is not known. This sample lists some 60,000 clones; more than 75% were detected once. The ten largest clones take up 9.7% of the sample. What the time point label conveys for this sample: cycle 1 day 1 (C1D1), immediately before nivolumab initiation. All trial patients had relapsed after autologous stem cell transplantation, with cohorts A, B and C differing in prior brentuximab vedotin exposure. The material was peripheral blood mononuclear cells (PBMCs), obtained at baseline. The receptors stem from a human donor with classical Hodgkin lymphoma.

The CDR3 here is CASSQVPGQPAYEQYF. The CDR3 region has the DNA TGCGCCAGCAGCCAAGTTCCGGGACAGCCGGCCTACGAGCAGTACTTC. The V and J genes are TRBV4-1 and TRBJ2-7; 7 bases align to TRBD1. Looked up from germline, CDR1 is MGHRA and CDR2 is YSYEKL. The CDR3 has 16 amino acids. The V and J ends lost 1 base and 2 bases, in that order; junction bases with no gene match: 8.

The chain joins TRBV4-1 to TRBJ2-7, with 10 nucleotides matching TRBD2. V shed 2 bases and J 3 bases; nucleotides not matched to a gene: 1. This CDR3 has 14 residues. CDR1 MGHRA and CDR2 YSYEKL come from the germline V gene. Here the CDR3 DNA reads TGCGCCAGCAGCCAAAGGACTAGCGGCTACGAGCAGTACTTC. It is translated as CASSQRTSGYEQYF.